Listed below are T cell receptor beta chains from one sample, sequenced in a study of regulatory T cells in long-lasting Graves disease. A single record per CDR3 protein comes from TCRdb applying MiXCR to the multiplex PCR reads. The sample lists 350,000 to 500,000 distinct CDR3 sequences; less than 20% were seen once. The same sample was also used in a study of T cells in Graves' hyperthyroidism and ophthalmopathy.

Sequencing used peripheral blood mononuclear cells (PBMCs), obtained at new diagnosis, from a patient treated with antithyroid drugs. These receptors were collected from a woman aged 25 to 39 with Graves disease. Both conserved end residues are part of each CDR3. The order of the fields is CDR3 length, J gene, V gene, clone size, D gene, CDR3 DNA, CDR3 protein. The D gene is left open where the match is weak. Not every row has a clone size; where given, it reads once, few, many or a size class.

>14|TRBJ2-1|TRBV24-1|many|TRBD1
TGTGCCACCAGCCTCGGGACAGCCAGCAATGAGCAGTTCTTC
CATSLGTASNEQFF
>17|TRBJ2-2|TRBV7-9|many|NA
TGTGCCAGCAGTCACCCCAAAGACAGGACCTACACCGGGGAGCTGTTTTTT
CASSHPKDRTYTGELFF
>12|TRBJ1-1|TRBV28|many|NA
TGTGCCAGCAGTTTCCAGGCTCTTGAAGCTTTCTTT
CASSFQALEAFF
>10|TRBJ2-7|TRBV28|many|NA
TGTGCCAGTGGACGCTACGAGCAGTACTTC
CASGRYEQYF
>13|TRBJ2-7|TRBV2|many|NA
TGTGCCAGCACAGGCAGGACTCACCACGAGCAGTACTTC
CASTGRTHHEQYF
>15|TRBJ2-1|TRBV5-1|many|NA
TGCGCCAGCAGGGAGGGCCCGGCGCAACACAATGAGCAGTTCTTC
CASREGPAQHNEQFF
>13|TRBJ1-2|TRBV12-3/TRBV12-4|many|NA
TGTGCCAGCAGTTTAGTGGGAGGTGGTCGCTACACCTTC
CASSLVGGGRYTF
>12|TRBJ2-7|TRBV12-3/TRBV12-4|NA|NA
TGTGCCAGCAGTCCGGACAGCATCGAGCAGTACTTC
CASSPDSIEQYF
>13|TRBJ2-3|TRBV28|many|NA
TGTGCCACCAAGAAGGAGGTCACAGATACGCAGTATTTT
CATKKEVTDTQYF
>14|TRBJ1-5|TRBV12-3/TRBV12-4|many|TRBD1
TGTGCCAGCAGTGAGACAGGGGGCAATCAGCCCCAGCATTTT
CASSETGGNQPQHF
>15|TRBJ2-7|TRBV25-1|many|TRBD1
TGTGCCAGCAGTGATGACAGGGCGAATCCCTACGAGCAGTACTTC
CASSDDRANPYEQYF
>14|TRBJ2-5|TRBV20-1|few|NA
TGCAGTGCCTACGGTGCGACAGAGAAAGAGACCCAGTACTTC
CSAYGATEKETQYF
>18|TRBJ2-7|TRBV15|many|TRBD2
TGTGCCACCAGCAGCAACCTATGGGGACTAGCGGGAAGCTACGAGCAGTACTTC
CATSSNLWGLAGSYEQYF
>14|TRBJ2-5|TRBV6-1|many|NA
TGTGCCAGCAGTGAAATTGTAGCGAGGGAGACCCAGTACTTC
CASSEIVARETQYF
>14|TRBJ1-1|TRBV7-3|many|TRBD1
TGTGCCAGCAGCCTGGACAGGGTCGCTTCGGAAGCTTTCTTT
CASSLDRVASEAFF
>15|TRBJ1-6|TRBV7-2|many|TRBD1
TGTGCCAGCAGCTTAGAACAGGGGGGGAATTCACCCCTCCACTTT
CASSLEQGGNSPLHF
>12|TRBJ1-2|TRBV20-1|NA|NA
TGCAGTGCTTCCTCAGGTGGGCGCGGCTACACCTTC
CSASSGGRGYTF
>13|TRBJ1-4|TRBV28|NA|TRBD1
TGTGCCAGCAAAGGACAGGGATTTGAAAAACTGTTTTTT
CASKGQGFEKLFF
>13|TRBJ1-2|TRBV5-1|many|NA
TGCGCCAGCAGCTTGGAGGGAATTTATGGCTACACCTTC
CASSLEGIYGYTF
>15|TRBJ2-2|TRBV19|NA|TRBD1
TGTGCCAGTAGACGGACAGGGAATCCCGCCGGGGAGCTGTTTTTT
CASRRTGNPAGELFF
>17|TRBJ1-1|TRBV6-1|many|NA
TGTGCCAGCAGTCAACACCGGGACGCCCCGTTTTACACTGAAGCTTTCTTT
CASSQHRDAPFYTEAFF
>16|TRBJ1-1|TRBV7-2|many|NA
TGTGCCAGCAGCTTTCGGGCAGGCAACATGAACACTGAAGCTTTCTTT
CASSFRAGNMNTEAFF
>11|TRBJ2-7|TRBV12-3/TRBV12-4|many|NA
TGTGCCAGCAAGACAGGTTACGAGCAGTACTTC
CASKTGYEQYF
>12|TRBJ2-7|TRBV12-5|many|NA
TGTGCTAGTGGCCCCACGCGGGACGAGCAGTACTTC
CASGPTRDEQYF
>15|TRBJ1-5|TRBV3-1|many|NA
TGTGCCAGCAGCCCAACCGGGGAAGGGAATCAGCCCCAGCATTTT
CASSPTGEGNQPQHF
>16|TRBJ2-1|TRBV20-1|many|NA
TGCAGTGCTAGCAGAGAGGAGGCTCATACCTACAATGAGCAGTTCTTC
CSASREEAHTYNEQFF
>19|TRBJ2-6|TRBV5-6|NA|NA
TGTGCCAGCAGCTTGCTTGGGCGGTCATACCCCTCTGGGGCCAACGTCCTGACTTTC
CASSLLGRSYPSGANVLTF
>19|TRBJ2-5|TRBV4-2|NA|TRBD2
TGTGCCAGCAGCCAAGCTACTAGCGGGAGGGCCCCGGAGTGGGAGACCCAGTACTTC
CASSQATSGRAPEWETQYF
>13|TRBJ2-7|TRBV5-1|many|NA
TGCGCCAGCAGCTCAGATCCGATCTACGAGCAGTACTTC
CASSSDPIYEQYF
>13|TRBJ1-5|TRBV28|many|NA
TGTGCCAGCGGGTTAACTAGCAATCAGCCCCAGCATTTT
CASGLTSNQPQHF
>15|TRBJ1-5|TRBV7-2|many|NA
TGTGCCAGCAGCTTCGGCGGGCAGGGGCCCCAGCCCCAGCATTTT
CASSFGGQGPQPQHF
>16|TRBJ2-1|TRBV7-9|few|NA
TGTGCCAGCAGAACTACAAGCCCTGGTTCTCACAATGAGCAGCTCTTC
CASRTTSPGSHNEQLF
>15|TRBJ2-7|TRBV6-1|NA|TRBD1
TGTGCCAGCAGTCCAAGGACAGGGAGCCCCTACGAGCAGTACTTC
CASSPRTGSPYEQYF
>15|TRBJ1-5|TRBV7-6|NA|NA
TGTGCCAGCAGTGCGGCGGGTGGGGGAAATCAGCCCCAGCATTTT
CASSAAGGGNQPQHF
>17|TRBJ2-7|TRBV28|NA|TRBD1
TGTGCCAGCAGGACGGGGACAGGGCAAAGGAGCTCCTACGAGCAGTACTTC
CASRTGTGQRSSYEQYF
>14|TRBJ2-3|TRBV11-2|many|TRBD1
TGTGCCAGCAGCTCGGGACAGGGAACAGATACGCAGTATTTT
CASSSGQGTDTQYF
>14|TRBJ2-1|TRBV27|NA|NA
TGTGCCAGCAAGTCCCCCCCGGGGCTAGCCCAGCAGTTCTTC
CASKSPPGLAQQFF
>11|TRBJ2-7|TRBV29-1|few|NA
TGCCCCCGTGGTCGCGGCTACGAGCAGTACTTC
CPRGRGYEQYF
>12|TRBJ2-1|TRBV27|few|NA
TGTGCCAGCAGTTTATATTTGGGTGTGCAGTTCTTC
CASSLYLGVQFF